This TCR beta chain was recovered during a study of cytomegalovirus exposure and HLA in healthy donors. The overall study: Membership in the Caucasian-associated ancestry cluster was found for around four fifths of approximately 430 genotyped donors. Study outcomes and limitations: Analyses of presence and absence presupposed an approximately uniform sequencing depth across donors. It was reported in a later analysis that an Asian-associated ancestry cluster showed fewer N-insertions than the roughly 670-donor mean.

Germline CDR1 is SGHRS and CDR2 is YFSETQ. Trimming took 5 bases from V and 8 from J; bases not matched to a gene: 12. CDR3 length equals 14 residues. 13 Jbeta primers and 60 Vbeta primers were used for the PCR. Libraries were prepared by immunoSEQ multiplex PCR; TCRdb keeps only in-frame clonotypes and omits some of them. The sample yields fewer than 150,000 clones, roughly 80% seen once. A word on this clone: No antigen is known for it.

The gene calls are TRBV5-1 and TRBJ1-2, with TRBD1 matching over 7 bases. The sequencing input was PBMCs. The clonotype was recovered from a man aged 40-49 years in good health and CMV-seropositive. The CDR3 nucleotides are TGCGCCAGCAGACCAAGGACAGGCTGGGGGGGCTACACCTTC. Its protein product is CASRPRTGWGGYTF.